The 13 T cell receptor beta chains presented below share a single source sample, sequenced in a study of T cell responses to AZD1222 COVID-19 vaccine (dated by TCRdb to about 2021). Library preparation employed the immunoSEQ multiplex PCR assay. TCRdb holds this immuneACCESS table with in-frame rearrangements only. Some clones are missing; in checked studies, unresolved V genes explain under half, and the rest has no known cause. The sample data list about 120,000 clones, and around 91% of these were observed just once. The leading ten clones occupy over 1.5% of the sample. The sample's time point label, in plain terms: baseline before first vaccination. The sample was peripheral blood, taken on day 0 of AZD1222 vaccination. The source is an adult in good health.

This clone was detected once. V and J are TRBV7-6 and TRBJ1-4, with a tentative D call TRBD1 (6 bases). The CDR3 consists of 16 residues. Germline CDR1 and CDR2: SGHVS and FNYEAQ. The germline V and J ends were trimmed by 5 bases and 7 bases, with 20 bases remaining between them. CDR3 sequence: CASSPVPTGATEKLFF. DNA for the CDR3: TGTGCCAGCAGCCCCGTTCCCACGGGGGCGACTGAAAAACTGTTTTTT.

The chain is built from TRBV29-1 and TRBJ1-2; 9 positions agree with TRBD1. The V gene's germline CDR1 is SQVTM and CDR2 ANQGSEA. The CDR3 is made up of 13 amino acids. J gave up 6 bases and V 7 bases, and 9 bases lay outside the gene matches. The CDR3 coding sequence is TGCAGCGCCCCTGACAGGGGGGACCATGGCTACACCTTC. This gives the protein CSAPDRGDHGYTF.

The genes are TRBV11-2 and TRBJ1-1; TRBD1 matches 8 bases. The junction had 3 bases not matched to a gene; V was cut back by 0 bases and J by 0 bases. CDR1 and CDR2 (germline): SGHAT, FQNNGV. CDR3 size: 16 residues. The CDR3 loop is CASSLEPDRVNTEAFF. As DNA, the CDR3 is TGTGCCAGCAGCTTAGAGCCGGACAGGGTGAACACTGAAGCTTTCTTT.

J is TRBJ1-1 and V is TRBV19; D gene uncertain. In germline, CDR1 is LNHDA, CDR2 SQIVND (reference sequence). The CDR3 runs 15 residues. V was shortened by 7 bases and J by 4 bases, with 19 bases between the two germline ends. The CDR3 coding sequence is TGTGCCAGTAACGACCTTGGCAGATCAAGCACTGAAGCTTTCTTT. This codes for CASNDLGRSSTEAFF.

The chain couples TRBV15 to TRBJ1-3; 9 bases agree with TRBD1. The CDR3 spans 15 residues. Germline V CDR1 and CDR2: LNHNV, YYDKDF (reference sequence). The ends lost 6 bases at V and 2 bases at J; junction bases unmatched: 5. The CDR3 sequence: CATRRTGEPGNTIYF. The CDR3 region has the DNA TGTGCCACCAGGAGGACAGGGGAGCCTGGAAACACCATATATTTT.

This chain joins TRBV5-1 and TRBJ2-3; D gene ambiguous. This CDR3 is 15 amino acids long. Germline V lookup: CDR1 SGHRS, CDR2 YFSETQ. V was pared by 0 bases and J by 3 bases, with 11 bases between. DNA for the CDR3: TGCGCCAGCAGCTTGGGGGAAAAGGTGACAGATACGCAGTATTTT. Translating it yields CASSLGEKVTDTQYF.

This clone has only one observation. The gene calls are TRBV12-5 and TRBJ2-2; D uncertain. The V and J ends lost 0 bases and 4 bases respectively, with 6 bases between them. The germline V gene has CDR1 LGHNT and CDR2 FRNRAP. The CDR3 spans 14 residues. This CDR3 is CASGLVSTTGELFF. CDR3 nucleotides: TGTGCTAGTGGTTTGGTTAGTACCACCGGGGAGCTGTTTTTT. Complete variable domain (other parts from reference TRBV12-5 and TRBJ2-2): DARVTQTPRHKVTEMGQEVTMRCQPILGHNTVFWYRQTMMQGLELLAYFRNRAPLDDSGMPKDRFSAEMPDATLATLKIQPSEPRDSAVYFCASGLVSTTGELFFGEGSRLTVL.

This chain uses TRBV4-1 with TRBJ1-4, with 7 bases lining up with TRBD1. This CDR3 spans 15 amino acids. Germline lookup yields CDR1 MGHRA and CDR2 YSYEKL. The V gene end was trimmed by 3 bases and the J gene end by 4 bases; junction bases not matched to a gene: 5. The CDR3, as DNA: TGCGCCAGCAGCCATGGGACAGCGGATAATGAAAAACTGTTTTTT. It encodes CASSHGTADNEKLFF.

The V call is TRBV6-2 or TRBV6-3, the J call TRBJ2-1; 14 bases map to TRBD2. With V trimmed by 5 bases and J by 9 bases, 12 bases remained unmatched. This CDR3 has 17 residues. The germline V gene has CDR1 MNHEY and CDR2 SVGEGT. The CDR3 sequence is CASSPIGTSGRRGEQFF. Here the CDR3 DNA reads TGTGCCAGCAGTCCCATCGGGACTAGCGGGAGACGGGGTGAGCAGTTCTTC.

CDR3 amino acids: CASSPGPGGSNEQYF. DNA of the CDR3: TGCGCCAGCAGCCCGGGGCCAGGGGGATCAAACGAGCAGTACTTC. This sequence joins TRBV5-1 and TRBJ2-7; 7 bases match TRBD1. The trim removed 4 bases at V and 5 bases at J, leaving 12 bases unmatched. CDR1 is SGHRS, CDR2 YFSETQ, per germline. The CDR3 is made up of 15 amino acids.

This sequence joins TRBV6-1 and TRBJ1-5; 10 positions match TRBD1. V lost 4 bases and J lost 2; bases outside the gene matches: 5. The germline V gene has CDR1 MNHNS and CDR2 SASEGT. This CDR3 has 16 residues. CDR3 sequence reads: CASSGPGTGGNQPQHF. CDR3 DNA: TGTGCCAGCAGTGGCCCCGGGACAGGGGGCAATCAGCCCCAGCATTTT.

This sequence joins TRBV3-1 (or the pseudogene TRBV3-2) and TRBJ1-3; D unclear. Trimming pared 1 base from V and 8 bases from J, leaving 6 bases between. CDR1 and CDR2 (germline): LGHDT, YNNKEL (reference sequence). The CDR3 spans 12 residues. The CDR3 region is CASSQVSDTIYF. The CDR3, as DNA: TGTGCCAGCAGCCAAGTGTCAGACACCATATATTTT.

V is TRBV27 and J is TRBJ2-3, with a tentative D call TRBD2 (6 bases). The V end lost 2 bases, the J end lost 6 bases, and 18 bases lay between the germline ends. The V gene's germline CDR1 is MNHEY and CDR2 SMNVEV (reference sequence). This CDR3 is built from 16 residues. As DNA, the CDR3 is TGTGCCAGCAGTTTAAACCCCGGGGGATGGGCGGATACGCAGTATTTT. This translates into CASSLNPGGWADTQYF.